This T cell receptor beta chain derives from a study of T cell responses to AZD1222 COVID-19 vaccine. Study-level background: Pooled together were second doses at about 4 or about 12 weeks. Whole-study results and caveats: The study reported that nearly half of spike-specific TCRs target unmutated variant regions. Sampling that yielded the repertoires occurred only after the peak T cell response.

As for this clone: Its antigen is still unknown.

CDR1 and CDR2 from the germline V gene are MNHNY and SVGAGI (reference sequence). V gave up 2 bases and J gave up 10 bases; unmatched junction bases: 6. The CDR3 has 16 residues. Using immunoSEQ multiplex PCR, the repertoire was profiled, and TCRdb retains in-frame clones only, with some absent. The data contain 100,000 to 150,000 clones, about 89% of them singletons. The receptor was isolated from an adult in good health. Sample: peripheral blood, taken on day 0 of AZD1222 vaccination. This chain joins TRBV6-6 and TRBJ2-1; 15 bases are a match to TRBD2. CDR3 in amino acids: CASSYAGLAGGREQFF. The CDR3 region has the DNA TGTGCCAGCAGTTACGCTGGACTAGCGGGAGGGAGAGAGCAGTTCTTC.